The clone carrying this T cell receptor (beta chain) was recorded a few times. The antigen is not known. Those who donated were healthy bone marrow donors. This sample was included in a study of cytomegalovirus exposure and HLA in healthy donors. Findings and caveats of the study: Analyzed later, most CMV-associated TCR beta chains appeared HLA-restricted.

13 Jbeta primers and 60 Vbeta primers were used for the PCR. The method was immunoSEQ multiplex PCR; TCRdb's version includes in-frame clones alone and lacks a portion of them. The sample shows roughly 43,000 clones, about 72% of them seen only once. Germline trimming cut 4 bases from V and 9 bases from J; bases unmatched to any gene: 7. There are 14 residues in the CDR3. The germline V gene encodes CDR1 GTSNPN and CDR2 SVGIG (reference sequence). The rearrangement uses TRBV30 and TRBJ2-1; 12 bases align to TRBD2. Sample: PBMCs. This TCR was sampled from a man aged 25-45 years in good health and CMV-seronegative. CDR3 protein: CAWTSGRASREQFF. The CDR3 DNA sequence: TGTGCCTGGACTAGCGGGAGGGCCTCTCGTGAGCAGTTCTTC.